This T cell receptor (beta chain) was captured by sequencing in a study of regulatory T cells in long-lasting Graves disease. General observations from the study: There was favoring of TRBV28, TRBJ1-2 and TRBJ2-5 in persistent disease. Those with persistent disease had in common more public clonotypes (fewer than 3,000) than new patients (roughly 970). Limited sample numbers may have lowered accuracy.

This CDR3 is built from 15 residues. Between the trimmed V and J ends, which lost 5 bases and 1 base, there was a span of 14 bases. This clonotype has more than one count but fewer than ten. Its antigen is still unknown. The time point was: persistent/refractory GD, antithyroid drugs over 5 years with positive TRAb. The TCR library used RNA extracted from PBMCs. Construction of the TCR beta libraries employed iRepertoire HTBI primers in conjunction with Arm-PCR of CDR3 regions. Each CDR3 protein is one row after TCRdb ran MiXCR on the multiplex PCR reads. The sample carries 700,000 or so distinct CDR3 sequences, about 30% recorded once.

This receptor was taken from a female donor with Graves disease. The sample in question was peripheral blood mononuclear cells (PBMCs), obtained when the disease was refractory, from a patient treated with antithyroid drugs. The chain joins TRBV12-3 or TRBV12-4 to TRBJ1-1; TRBD1 might be the D (5 bases). The CDR3 bases are TGTGCCAGCAGTCGATCGGGACGGTCGAACACTGAAGCTTTCTTT. Residues: CASSRSGRSNTEAFF.